The rows below give T cell receptor beta chains drawn from one sample of a study of shared clonotypes between healthy human individuals. Repertoires were generated with immunoSEQ multiplex PCR, while TCRdb's copy carries only in-frame clones and drops some. The data show about 2.3 million clones, over 85% seen once. The sample comprised naive CD4+ T cells from PBMCs. Source of these receptors: a man aged 18 to 29 in good health. Some clones in this sample may be carry-over from other donors' samples. CDR3s leave out the opening cysteine and the closing phenylalanine or tryptophan.

V: TRBV9; CDR3: ASSPRGLYGYT
V: TRBV4-3; CDR3: ASSQEGGWGETQY
V: TRBV7-9; CDR3: ASSLGGQVYEQY
V: TRBV19; CDR3: ASSMVPGMGSGANVLT
V: TRBV25-1; CDR3: ASSGHQETQY
V: TRBV6-6; CDR3: ASSSTGQLGTDTQY
V: TRBV27; CDR3: ASSFPQGRGYT
V: TRBV28; CDR3: ASSPWSGDSNEKLF
V: TRBV27; CDR3: ASNPGRQVFTGELF
V: TRBV7-8; CDR3: ASSLEAGGSYEQY
V: TRBV7-9; CDR3: ASSPYEQY
V: TRBV27; CDR3: ASSSGNQGGTYEQY
V: TRBV14; CDR3: ASSQRQGIDNEQF